The 11 T cell receptor beta chains reported below all come from one sample, sequenced in a study of cytomegalovirus exposure and HLA in healthy donors. It was with 60 Vbeta and 13 Jbeta primers that the PCR ran. Clones were sequenced by immunoSEQ multiplex PCR, and TCRdb holds only the in-frame ones, with some missing. The table has some 200,000 clones, approximately 84% seen once. Sequenced sample: PBMCs. These receptors were taken from a woman aged 35 to 49 in good health and CMV-seronegative.

The chain uses TRBV5-1 and TRBJ2-2; 11 positions agree with TRBD1. After removal of 3 bases from V and 0 bases from J, the junction contained 7 bases not matched to a gene. Germline loops: CDR1 SGHRS, CDR2 YFSETQ. The CDR3 length is 18 residues. CDR3 in DNA: TGCGCCAGCAGCTCACTGGGGACAGGGGGTACGAACACCGGGGAGCTGTTTTTT. The encoded protein is CASSSLGTGGTNTGELFF.

The rearrangement uses TRBV7-9 and TRBJ1-3; D not certain. The CDR3 is made up of 14 amino acids. CDR1 and CDR2 (germline): SEHNR, FQNEAQ (reference sequence). V was cut by 5 bases and J by 9 bases, with 17 bases left in between. The CDR3 protein is CASSRSGVGGTIYF. CDR3 DNA: TGTGCCAGCAGCCGTAGCGGTGTGGGCGGCACCATATATTTT. Based on the CDR3 plus reference TRBV7-9 and TRBJ1-3, the full variable domain is DTGVSQNPRHKITKRGQNVTFRCDPISEHNRLYWYRQTLGQGPEFLTYFQNEAQLEKSRLLSDRFSAERPKGSFSTLEIQRTEQGDSAMYLCASSRSGVGGTIYFGEGSWLTVV.

The chain carries TRBV6-1 and TRBJ2-3, with D perhaps matching TRBD1 (6 bases). Trimming took 5 bases from V and 1 from J, leaving 13 bases between them. There are 15 residues in the CDR3. Germline lookup yields CDR1 MNHNS and CDR2 SASEGT. DNA for the CDR3: TGTGCCAGCAGTTGGGGGCTCACGGGCACAGATACGCAGTATTTT. This gives the protein CASSWGLTGTDTQYF.

The chain has TRBV7-9 and TRBJ2-5; D uncertain. Trimming removed 1 base from V and 1 base from J, with 7 bases in between. Per the germline V gene, CDR1 is SEHNR and CDR2 is FQNEAQ (reference sequence). The CDR3 contains 14 residues. The CDR3 nucleotides read TGTGCCAGCAGCTTAGGCCGGAGCCAAGAGACCCAGTACTTC. It specifies CASSLGRSQETQYF.

This clone has only one observation. The V gene is TRBV15, the J gene TRBJ2-1; TRBD2 matches 10 bases. This CDR3 is built from 15 residues. V lost 3 bases, J lost 9 bases, and 8 bases stayed unmatched. Germline CDR1 reads LNHNV; CDR2 reads YYDKDF (reference sequence). CDR3 residues: CATSRERGGLSEQFF. The CDR3 region has the DNA TGTGCCACCAGCAGGGAGCGGGGGGGCCTCTCTGAGCAGTTCTTC.

The chain carries TRBV5-4 and TRBJ1-3; the match to TRBD1 covers 8 bases. The CDR3 consists of 15 residues. Germline V gene data show CDR1 as SGHNT and CDR2 as YYREEE (reference sequence). Trimming cost V 4 bases and J 4 bases; bases outside gene matches: 7. The CDR3, as DNA: TGTGCCAGCAGCCCGGGGACAGGCCTGGGAAACACCATATATTTT. Its translation: CASSPGTGLGNTIYF.

The rearrangement uses TRBV7-9 and TRBJ1-5; D is unresolved. Between the trimmed V and J ends, which lost 8 bases and 0 bases, there was a span of 5 bases. This CDR3 comprises 12 residues. Germline CDR1 is SEHNR and CDR2 is FQNEAQ (reference sequence). CDR3 in amino acids: CASDNSNQPQHF. The CDR3 nucleotides are TGTGCCAGCGACAATAGCAATCAGCCCCAGCATTTT.

The chain recombines TRBV10-3 with TRBJ1-2, with 8 bases that match TRBD1. The germline V gene has CDR1 ENHRY and CDR2 SYGVKD. The CDR3 covers 13 residues. Trimming at V came to 8 bases and at J to 7 bases, leaving 9 bases not matched to a gene. The CDR3 reads CAISGGQRSGYTF. The DNA for the CDR3 is TGTGCCATCTCAGGGGGCCAGAGGTCTGGCTACACCTTC.

This chain connects TRBV19 to TRBJ1-5; the D gene is possibly TRBD1 (6 bases). CDR1 and CDR2 from the germline V gene are LNHDA and SQIVND (reference sequence). V was clipped by 6 bases and J by 4 bases, with 16 bases between them. CDR3 size: 15 residues. CDR3 amino acids: CASRTTGENNQPQHF. In nucleotides, the CDR3 is TGTGCCAGTAGAACGACAGGAGAGAATAATCAGCCCCAGCATTTT. Complete variable domain (other parts from reference TRBV19 and TRBJ1-5): DGGITQSPKYLFRKEGQNVTLSCEQNLNHDAMYWYRQDPGQGLRLIYYSQIVNDFQKGDIAEGYSVSREKKESFPLTVTSAQKNPTAFYLCASRTTGENNQPQHFGDGTRLSIL.

This rearrangement joins TRBV27 to TRBJ2-1, with TRBD1 as a possible D gene (5 bases). The CDR3 is made up of 17 amino acids. V was shortened by 3 bases and J by 5 bases, with 20 bases between the two germline ends. In germline, CDR1 is MNHEY, CDR2 SMNVEV (reference sequence). This chain's CDR3 is CASSLTEPTPLNNEQFF. CDR3 DNA: TGTGCCAGCAGTTTGACAGAACCGACACCCCTTAACAATGAGCAGTTCTTC.

This clone was seen once. The chain combines TRBV30 with TRBJ2-7, with D perhaps matching TRBD1 (6 bases). The CDR3 extends over 13 amino acids. Per germline, CDR1 GTSNPN and CDR2 SVGIG (reference sequence). Trimming removed 3 bases at V and 3 bases at J, with 12 bases between. CDR3 DNA: TGTGCCTGGAGCCGCGACAGGCTCTACGAGCAGTACTTC. It specifies CAWSRDRLYEQYF. The whole variable domain, filled in from reference TRBV30 and TRBJ2-7, reads SQTIHQWPATLVQPVGSPLSLECTVEGTSNPNLYWYRQAAGRGLQLLFYSVGIGQISSEVPQNLSASRPQDRQFILSSKKLLLSDSGFYLCAWSRDRLYEQYFGPGTRLTVT.